This T cell receptor (beta chain) was identified during a study of cytomegalovirus exposure and HLA in healthy donors. Notes on the study in general: According to the study, roughly 160 TCR beta chains were cytomegalovirus-associated. Previously analyzed data showed that most TCR beta V segments were productive at a frequency of about 87% or about 30%.

With 60 Vbeta and 13 Jbeta primers, the PCR was carried out. Only in-frame clones appear in the TCRdb table, and some are missing; sequencing was by immunoSEQ multiplex PCR. Of 95,000 or so clones in the sample, 81% are singletons; the top ten hold around 4.2%. Germline loops: CDR1 LNHDA, CDR2 SQIVND (reference sequence). Trimming removed 5 bases from V and 7 bases from J, with 12 bases in between. The CDR3 loop spans 13 amino acids. As regards this clone: Its antigen is not known.

The chain carries TRBV19 and TRBJ1-5, with D hard to call. The TCR originated in a woman aged 70-85 years in good health and CMV-seropositive. Input material: PBMCs. The CDR3 loop is CASSGRFPQPQHF. The CDR3 DNA sequence: TGTGCCAGTAGTGGGCGTTTTCCCCAGCCCCAGCATTTT.